This T cell receptor beta chain originates from a study of blood T cell repertoires in COVID-19. The CDR3 covers 16 residues. Germline V CDR1 and CDR2: SGHTS, YDEGEE. J was trimmed by 0 bases and V by 9 bases; bases with no gene match: 10. TCRdb keeps only in-frame clones here, not all; method: immunoSEQ multiplex PCR. The top ten clones hold roughly 3.9% of a sample with under 60,000 clones, 90% to 95% of them seen once. The origin of this receptor is a man aged 50-60 years with acute or convalescent COVID-19. The chain combines TRBV5-8 with TRBJ2-3, with TRBD1 identical over 10 bases. The source material was peripheral blood. In DNA, the CDR3 is TGTGCCATCTCCCGGAGGACAGGGGGTAGCACAGATACGCAGTATTTT. It translates to CAISRRTGGSTDTQYF.